The 8 T cell receptor beta chains given below trace back to one sample, sequenced in a study of blood T cell repertoires in COVID-19. Repertoires were generated with immunoSEQ multiplex PCR, while TCRdb's copy carries only in-frame clones and drops some. The table includes roughly 350,000 clones, more than 90% detected once. The sequenced material came from PBMCs or T cells enriched from blood (not recorded which). These receptors were collected from a woman in her twenties or thirties who had recovered from COVID-19.

The chain combines TRBV28 with TRBJ1-2, with TRBD1 matching over 9 bases. Unmatched junction bases numbered 4, after V lost 7 bases and J lost 4 bases. The CDR3 is 13 residues long. Per the germline V gene, CDR1 is MDHEN and CDR2 is SYDVKM. CDR3 DNA sequence: TGTGCCAGCAACTCGGGACAGGGCTATGGCTACACCTTC. Protein sequence: CASNSGQGYGYTF.

The chain recombines TRBV19 with TRBJ2-1, with 8 bases matching TRBD2. Unmatched junction bases numbered 2, after V lost 7 bases and J lost 3 bases. CDR3 length: 13 amino acids. Germline V CDR1 and CDR2: LNHDA, SQIVND (reference sequence). The CDR3 region has the DNA TGTGCCAGTAAGACTAGCGACTACAATGAGCAGTTCTTC. Protein sequence: CASKTSDYNEQFF.

This chain joins TRBV5-5 and TRBJ2-3; a possible D gene is TRBD2 (6 bases). Deletions cut 1 base from V and 4 bases from J, with 7 bases between. The CDR3 totals 13 residues. Germline lookup yields CDR1 SGHKS and CDR2 YYEKEE (reference sequence). The CDR3 reads CASSLPGADTQYF. In nucleotides, the CDR3 is TGTGCCAGCAGCTTGCCGGGGGCAGATACGCAGTATTTT.

J is TRBJ1-6 and V is TRBV5-4; D gene unclear. Trimming pared 4 bases from V and 7 bases from J, leaving 15 bases between. This CDR3 is 15 amino acids long. CDR1 is SGHNT, CDR2 YYREEE, per germline (reference sequence). The CDR3 sequence: CASSLTPGSNSPLHF. CDR3 nucleotide sequence: TGTGCCAGCAGCCTCACCCCCGGGAGCAATTCACCCCTCCACTTT.

The genes are TRBV28 and TRBJ2-5; 8 nucleotides agree with TRBD2. CDR1 is MDHEN and CDR2 is SYDVKM in the germline V gene. V was pared by 5 bases and J by 9 bases, with 11 bases of the junction left unmatched. CDR3 length: 14 residues. CDR3 protein: CASSLSGGGGAQYF. The DNA for the CDR3 is TGTGCCAGCAGTCTAAGCGGGGGTGGCGGGGCCCAGTACTTC. Complete variable domain (other parts from reference TRBV28 and TRBJ2-5): DVKVTQSSRYLVKRTGEKVFLECVQDMDHENMFWYRQDPGLGLRLIYFSYDVKMKEKGDIPEGYSVSREKKERFSLILESASTNQTSMYLCASSLSGGGGAQYFGPGTRLLVL.

The CDR3 sequence: CASSSTANYNQDTQYF. CDR3 coding DNA: TGCGCCAGCAGCTCGACAGCGAATTACAATCAAGATACGCAGTATTTT. The chain recombines TRBV5-1 with TRBJ2-3; a weak D match, TRBD1 (5 bases). Per germline, CDR1 SGHRS and CDR2 YFSETQ. The CDR3 sequence is 16 residues long. V shed 3 bases and J shed 5 bases, with 19 bases lying between them.

V usage is TRBV28 and J usage is TRBJ1-1; 12 bases fit TRBD1. Germline V gene data show CDR1 as MDHEN and CDR2 as SYDVKM. V shed 4 bases and J 1 base; nucleotides not matched to a gene: 10. This CDR3 has 18 residues. CDR3 DNA: TGTGCCAGCAGTTCGGGACAGGGGGCGGATCTAAGGAACACTGAAGCTTTCTTT. Protein: CASSSGQGADLRNTEAFF.

The J gene is TRBJ2-7, the V gene TRBV9; 9 nucleotides align to TRBD1. The CDR3 is made up of 16 amino acids. From germline, CDR1 is SGDLS and CDR2 YYNGEE. With V trimmed by 0 bases and J by 2 bases, 6 bases remained unmatched. CDR3 region: CASSVAPGQGTYEQYF. Here the CDR3 DNA reads TGTGCCAGCAGCGTAGCCCCTGGACAGGGGACCTACGAGCAGTACTTC.